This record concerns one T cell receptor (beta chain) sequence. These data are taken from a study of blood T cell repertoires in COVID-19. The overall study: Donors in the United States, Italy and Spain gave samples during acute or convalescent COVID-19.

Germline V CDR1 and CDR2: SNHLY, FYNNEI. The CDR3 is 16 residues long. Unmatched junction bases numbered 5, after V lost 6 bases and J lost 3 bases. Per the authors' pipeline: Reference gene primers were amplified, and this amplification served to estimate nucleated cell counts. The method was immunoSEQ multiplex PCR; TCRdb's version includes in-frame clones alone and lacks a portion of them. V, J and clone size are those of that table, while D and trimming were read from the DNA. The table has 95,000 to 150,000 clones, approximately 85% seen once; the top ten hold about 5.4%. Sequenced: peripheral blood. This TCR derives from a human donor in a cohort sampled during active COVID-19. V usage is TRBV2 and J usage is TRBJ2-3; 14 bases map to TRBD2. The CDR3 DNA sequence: TGTGCCAGCAGATCCGGGACTAGCGGGAGAACAGATACGCAGTATTTT. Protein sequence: CASRSGTSGRTDTQYF.